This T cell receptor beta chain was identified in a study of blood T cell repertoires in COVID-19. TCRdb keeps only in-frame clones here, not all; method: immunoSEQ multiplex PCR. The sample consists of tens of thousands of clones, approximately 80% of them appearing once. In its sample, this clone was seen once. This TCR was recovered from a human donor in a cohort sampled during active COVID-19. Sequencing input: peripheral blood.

In nucleotides, the CDR3 is TGTGCCAGCAGCGTAGGGGTTAACGGGGCCTACGAGCAGTACTTC. Its protein product is CASSVGVNGAYEQYF. V usage is TRBV9 and J usage is TRBJ2-7; perhaps TRBD2 as D (5 bases). CDR1 and CDR2 (germline): SGDLS, YYNGEE. The CDR3 loop spans 15 amino acids. Deletions cut 0 bases from V and 2 bases from J, with 12 bases between.